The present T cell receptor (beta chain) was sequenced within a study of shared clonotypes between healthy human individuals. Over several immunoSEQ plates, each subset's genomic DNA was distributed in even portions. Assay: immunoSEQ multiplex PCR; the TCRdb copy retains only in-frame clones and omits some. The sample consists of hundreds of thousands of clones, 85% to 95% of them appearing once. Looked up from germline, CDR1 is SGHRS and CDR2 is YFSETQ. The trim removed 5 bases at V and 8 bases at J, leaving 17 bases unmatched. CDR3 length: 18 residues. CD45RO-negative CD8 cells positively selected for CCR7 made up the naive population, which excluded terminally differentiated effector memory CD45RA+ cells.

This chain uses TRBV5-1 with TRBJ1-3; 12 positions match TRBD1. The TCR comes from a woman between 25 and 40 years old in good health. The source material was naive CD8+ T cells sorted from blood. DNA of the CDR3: TGCGCCAGCAGTTCCGAGGGAGGGACAGGGGGCAGAGAGGACACCATATATTTT. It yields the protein CASSSEGGTGGREDTIYF.